Following are 25 T cell receptor beta chains from one sample sequenced in a study of OX40 agonist ivuxolimab in advanced cancers. The repertoire was sequenced with immunoSEQ multiplex PCR; TCRdb's copy has only in-frame clones and lacks some. The data show 35,000 to 45,000 clones, about 90% seen once. The input for sequencing was CD4+ or CD8+ T cells sorted from blood, taken in a trial of the OX40 agonist ivuxolimab. Every receptor here comes from an adult with an advanced solid tumor such as melanoma, head and neck, liver or kidney cancer.

The chain couples TRBV5-8 to TRBJ2-1, with 8 positions matching TRBD2. Germline loops: CDR1 SGHTS, CDR2 YDEGEE. V shed 2 bases and J 4 bases; nucleotides not matched to a gene: 5. CDR3 length: 15 residues. The CDR3 region has the DNA TGTGCCAGCAGCTTTGGAGCGGGAGCGTACAATGAGCAGTTCTTC. This translates into CASSFGAGAYNEQFF.

The chain couples TRBV4-1 to TRBJ2-4, with 10 bases identical to TRBD1. V was clipped by 3 bases and J by 7 bases; unmatched bases: 15. CDR3 length: 18 residues. Germline lookup yields CDR1 MGHRA and CDR2 YSYEKL. CDR3 DNA: TGCGCCAGCAGCCAGGGGGGACAGGGGCTATCGAGTGTGAACATTCAGTACTTC. As protein: CASSQGGQGLSSVNIQYF.

The gene calls are TRBV13 and TRBJ1-2; TRBD1 might be the D (5 bases). CDR1 PRHDT and CDR2 FYEKMQ come from the germline V gene (reference sequence). Trimming stripped 4 bases from V and 8 bases from J, with 14 bases between. This CDR3 is 13 amino acids long. This chain's CDR3 is CASSSGTVSGYTF. In nucleotides, the CDR3 is TGTGCCAGCAGCTCCGGGACTGTGAGCGGCTACACCTTC.

The chain has TRBV4-3 and TRBJ2-1; D gene unclear. V was pared by 4 bases and J by 7 bases, with 20 bases between. This CDR3 is 16 amino acids long. CDR1 and CDR2 from the germline V gene are LGHNA and YSLEER. The DNA for the CDR3 is TGCGCCAGCAGCCGTAGAGAAGGGTGGGCGGTGAATGAGCAGTTCTTC. It encodes CASSRREGWAVNEQFF.

The CDR3 region is CASSEVGVREKLFF. In DNA, the CDR3 is TGTGCCAGCAGTGAAGTTGGGGTTCGGGAAAAACTGTTTTTT. J is TRBJ1-4 and V is TRBV2; D is undetermined. The germline V gene has CDR1 SNHLY and CDR2 FYNNEI. There are 14 residues in the CDR3. Trimming cost V 1 base and J 8 bases, with 11 bases left between them.

The V call is TRBV5-5, the J call TRBJ2-7, with TRBD1 matching over 8 bases. This CDR3 spans 14 amino acids. Per the germline V gene, CDR1 is SGHKS and CDR2 is YYEKEE (reference sequence). V was pared by 2 bases and J by 5 bases, with 6 bases of the junction left unmatched. The CDR3 DNA sequence: TGTGCCAGCAGCTTTGGACAGGGCAAGAACGAGCAGTACTTC. Encoded protein: CASSFGQGKNEQYF.

The chain has TRBV9 and TRBJ2-3, with a possible D match to TRBD2 (7 bases). Germline values: CDR1 SGDLS, CDR2 YYNGEE. This CDR3 is 17 amino acids long. Trimming took 3 bases from V and 4 from J, leaving 21 bases between them. The CDR3 bases are TGTGCCAGCAGCGCCACCAGGGAGGGGGTTGTGGCAGATACGCAGTATTTT. It encodes CASSATREGVVADTQYF.

The chain combines TRBV5-1 with TRBJ2-3; 7 nucleotides line up with TRBD2. The V segment lost 7 bases and the J segment 1 base; nucleotides outside the gene matches: 6. The CDR3 length is 14 residues. Germline V gene sequence: CDR1 SGHRS, CDR2 YFSETQ. The CDR3 region has the DNA TGCGCCAGCGGGGAGGGCCAAGGCACAGATACGCAGTATTTT. As protein: CASGEGQGTDTQYF.

The chain has TRBV7-9 and TRBJ1-4, with 8 nucleotides matching TRBD1. The CDR3 extends over 15 amino acids. Trimming took 3 bases from V and 7 from J; bases not matched to a gene: 7. Germline values: CDR1 SEHNR, CDR2 FQNEAQ (reference sequence). CDR3 nucleotides: TGTGCCAGCAGCTTCGGACAGGGTGAAATTGAAAAACTGTTTTTT. Protein sequence: CASSFGQGEIEKLFF.

The chain has TRBV7-9 and TRBJ2-1, with D uncertain. Trimming shortened V by 1 base and J by 10 bases, and 8 bases separated the two germline ends. This CDR3 contains 12 residues. The germline gives CDR1 SEHNR, CDR2 FQNEAQ (reference sequence). CDR3 DNA: TGTGCCAGCAGCTTAGACTGGGAAGAGCAGTTCTTC. Its translation is CASSLDWEEQFF.

The chain combines TRBV13 with TRBJ2-7, with D unclear. The CDR3 covers 15 residues. Germline V lookup: CDR1 PRHDT, CDR2 FYEKMQ (reference sequence). Trimming removed 0 bases at V and 0 bases at J, with 9 bases between. CDR3 DNA sequence: TGTGCCAGCAGCTTAGGCCGCGGTTACTCCTACGAGCAGTACTTC. It specifies CASSLGRGYSYEQYF.

Sample share makes this clone medium-sized. V is TRBV27 and J is TRBJ2-1; weak D call: TRBD2 (5 bases). V dropped 0 bases and J dropped 8 bases, with 14 bases sitting between them. This CDR3 contains 15 residues. The germline CDR1 and CDR2 sequences are MNHEY and SMNVEV (reference sequence). The CDR3 region has the DNA TGTGCCAGCAGTTTATCGAGGGCCGTTCCCCATGAGCAGTTCTTC. Encoded protein: CASSLSRAVPHEQFF.

The chain carries TRBV29-1 and TRBJ2-7; 14 positions agree with TRBD2. The V gene end was trimmed by 3 bases and the J gene end by 5 bases; junction bases not matched to a gene: 9. This CDR3 is built from 16 residues. The germline gives CDR1 SQVTM, CDR2 ANQGSEA. The CDR3 sequence is CSVDGTSGSKYDEQYF. The DNA of the CDR3 is TGCAGCGTTGATGGGACTAGCGGGAGTAAATACGACGAGCAGTACTTC.

In this sample, this clone turned up once. The chain has TRBV6-1 and TRBJ2-7; 7 bases fit TRBD1. Germline-derived CDR1 and CDR2 are MNHNS and SASEGT. The CDR3 is made up of 13 amino acids. V trimming: 7 bases; J trimming: 0 bases; junction bases outside the gene matches: 3. CDR3 loop: CASNPGGSYEQYF. CDR3 in DNA: TGTGCCAGCAACCCAGGGGGCTCCTACGAGCAGTACTTC.

The chain links TRBV13 to TRBJ2-3; TRBD2 aligns across 7 bases. J lost 2 bases, V lost 3 bases, and 8 bases had no gene match. Per germline, CDR1 PRHDT and CDR2 FYEKMQ (reference sequence). This CDR3 contains 16 residues. As DNA, the CDR3 is TGTGCCAGCAGCTTGGCCGGGGGGTCCTACACAGATACGCAGTATTTT. Residues: CASSLAGGSYTDTQYF.

The V call is TRBV5-1, the J call TRBJ1-1; D perhaps matches TRBD1 (5 bases). Trimming took off 4 bases at V and 0 bases at J, with 16 bases between the two ends. Germline V gives CDR1 SGHRS, CDR2 YFSETQ. The CDR3 consists of 16 residues. In DNA form, the CDR3 reads TGCGCCAGCAGCCCTCCCCCGGTAGGGGTGAACACTGAAGCTTTCTTT. It yields the protein CASSPPPVGVNTEAFF.

The DNA for the CDR3 is TGTGCCAGCAGCTTGGACAGGGTTAGGTACTTC. It specifies CASSLDRVRYF. The chain combines TRBV5-5 with TRBJ2-4; a weak D match, TRBD1 (6 bases). The length of the CDR3 is 11 residues. The V and J ends lost 0 bases and 15 bases respectively, with 10 bases between them. Germline V gene lookup returns CDR1 SGHKS and CDR2 YYEKEE (reference sequence).

The J gene is TRBJ2-1, the V gene TRBV5-1; tentatively, D is TRBD2 (7 bases). The germline gives CDR1 SGHRS, CDR2 YFSETQ. The CDR3 loop spans 16 amino acids. The V end was cut by 3 bases, the J end by 0 bases, with 13 bases between. The CDR3 here is CASSWWGGGSYNEQFF. The DNA of the CDR3 is TGCGCCAGCAGCTGGTGGGGAGGGGGCTCCTACAATGAGCAGTTCTTC.

As DNA, the CDR3 is TGTGCCAGCAGCTTGCTACGGGAGTGGGTAGAAACGCAGTATTTT. As protein: CASSLLREWVETQYF. V is TRBV5-6 and J is TRBJ2-3; possibly TRBD2 for D (6 bases). Germline assignment: CDR1 SGHDT and CDR2 YYEEEE. V was pared by 1 base and J by 9 bases, with 18 bases between. The CDR3 sequence is 15 residues long.

CDR3 sequence (DNA): TGCGCCAGCAGTGATACACAGGGTGGTGGCTACACCTTC. It encodes CASSDTQGGGYTF. This chain links TRBV10-1 with TRBJ1-2; tentatively, D is TRBD1 (6 bases). The germline V and J ends were trimmed by 3 bases and 7 bases, with 12 bases remaining between them. The CDR3 runs to 13 residues. CDR1 is WNHNN, CDR2 SYGVQD, per germline (reference sequence).

In its sample, this clone ranks as medium-sized. The genes are TRBV15 and TRBJ2-3; the match to TRBD2 covers 9 bases. J was trimmed by 4 bases and V by 0 bases; bases with no gene match: 2. Germline V lookup: CDR1 LNHNV, CDR2 YYDKDF (reference sequence). This CDR3 has 15 residues. In nucleotides, the CDR3 is TGTGCCACCAGCAGAGATGCGGGAGGGCCAGATACGCAGTATTTT. This sequence encodes CATSRDAGGPDTQYF.

The gene calls are TRBV29-1 and TRBJ1-2; D possibly corresponds to TRBD1 (6 bases). There are 10 residues in the CDR3. Germline CDR1 and CDR2: SQVTM and ANQGSEA. V lost 4 bases and J lost 6, with 6 bases in between. CDR3 residues: CSVGGHGYTF. The DNA of the CDR3 is TGCAGCGTTGGGGGGCATGGCTACACCTTC.

V usage is TRBV2 and J usage is TRBJ1-2, with D perhaps matching TRBD1 (5 bases). V shed 6 bases and J shed 4 bases, with 9 bases lying between them. CDR3 length: 12 amino acids. Germline CDR1 SNHLY, CDR2 FYNNEI. CDR3 amino acids: CASRTGVYGYTF. The CDR3 DNA reads TGTGCCAGCAGGACGGGGGTCTATGGCTACACCTTC. Complete variable domain (other parts from reference TRBV2 and TRBJ1-2): EPEVTQTPSHQVTQMGQEVILRCVPISNHLYFYWYRQILGQKVEFLVSFYNNEISEKSEIFDDQFSVERPDGSNFTLKIRSTKLEDSAMYFCASRTGVYGYTFGSGTRLTVV.

This chain joins TRBV29-1 and TRBJ2-1; 8 bases are a match to TRBD2. The V gene's germline CDR1 is SQVTM and CDR2 ANQGSEA. With 7 bases clipped from V and 3 bases from J, the junction kept 11 bases outside the gene matches. This CDR3 is built from 15 residues. CDR3 coding DNA: TGCAGCGCCCGCGGCGTTAGCGGGAACTACAATGAGCAGTTCTTC. This translates into CSARGVSGNYNEQFF.

This rearrangement joins TRBV6-5 to TRBJ1-1; the D is unclear. Germline assignment: CDR1 MNHEY and CDR2 SVGAGI. Trimming removed 2 bases from V and 1 base from J, with 5 bases in between. CDR3 length equals 13 residues. The CDR3 sequence: CASSYRANTEAFF. The CDR3 coding sequence is TGTGCCAGCAGTTACAGGGCGAACACTGAAGCTTTCTTT.